The 18 T cell receptor beta chains below come from one sample, sequenced in a study of T-cell memory formation after mild COVID-19. One entry per CDR3 protein, called by TCRdb with MiXCR from the 5' RACE reads. The sample has some 340,000 distinct CDR3 sequences, 10% to 15% seen once. Sequencing was performed on PBMCs or a T cell subset sorted from them (not recorded which). The source is a man in his late teens or twenties who had mild COVID-19 (a few samples of this study predate the infection). Cell type and time point are not known.

This clonotype was detected only a few times. The chain employs TRBV11-2 and TRBJ2-2; 8 positions agree with TRBD2. Germline trimming cut 5 bases from V and 1 base from J; bases unmatched to any gene: 6. This CDR3 spans 16 amino acids. The V gene's germline CDR1 is SGHAT and CDR2 FQNNGV. The CDR3 DNA sequence: TGTGCCAGCAGCCCCTTAGCGGGGCTGAACACCGGGGAGCTGTTTTTT. This sequence encodes CASSPLAGLNTGELFF.

This clonotype was seen a handful of times. The rearrangement uses TRBV12-3 or TRBV12-4 and TRBJ1-5; 8 bases agree with TRBD1. Trimming at V came to 6 bases and at J to 10 bases, leaving 8 bases not matched to a gene. CDR3 length: 13 residues. The CDR3 DNA reads as TGTGCCAGCAGCTTACAGGGGGAGGGACCCCAGCATTTT. Protein sequence: CASSLQGEGPQHF.

This chain connects TRBV5-1 to TRBJ1-1; D is uncertain. Germline values: CDR1 SGHRS, CDR2 YFSETQ. Trimming pared 6 bases from V and 4 bases from J, leaving 19 bases between. The CDR3 consists of 15 residues. CDR3 in DNA: TGCGCCAGCAAAGAGAATATTGGGTTGGGCACTGAAGCTTTCTTT. Its translation is CASKENIGLGTEAFF.

CDR3 sequence reads: CASSSLRDSYGYTF. The CDR3, as DNA: TGTGCCAGCAGTTCTCTCCGGGACAGCTATGGCTACACCTTC. V gene TRBV12-3 or TRBV12-4 combines with J gene TRBJ1-2, with 7 bases fitting TRBD1. This CDR3 is built from 14 residues. V lost 4 bases, J lost 4 bases, and 6 bases stayed unmatched.

V gene TRBV20-1 combines with J gene TRBJ1-5; the D gene is possibly TRBD1 (5 bases). V lost 0 bases, J lost 1 base, and 10 bases lay in between. The CDR3 length is 15 residues. Germline V gives CDR1 DFQATT, CDR2 SNEGSKA (reference sequence). The CDR3 DNA follows: TGCAGTGCTAGAGACTGGGGGATGAGCAATCAGCCCCAGCATTTT. Its translation: CSARDWGMSNQPQHF.

This clonotype was seen only a few times. This sequence joins TRBV7-2 and TRBJ2-7; D remains ambiguous. This CDR3 is 14 amino acids long. Germline CDR1 SGHTA, CDR2 FQGNSA. V lost 10 bases, J lost 1 base, and 17 bases lay in between. Here the CDR3 reads CAITTGPPSYEQYF. Here the CDR3 DNA reads TGTGCCATTACGACCGGGCCCCCTTCCTACGAGCAGTACTTC.

In DNA form, the CDR3 reads TGTGCCAGCAGCCGCGATCAGGGGGGGTTTTCCTACAATGAGCAGTTCTTC. Translating gives CASSRDQGGFSYNEQFF. The chain uses TRBV5-6 and TRBJ2-1; D tentatively fits TRBD1 or TRBD2 (7 bases each). Germline V CDR1 and CDR2: SGHDT, YYEEEE. V was pared by 4 bases and J by 1 base, with 18 bases between. The CDR3 consists of 17 residues.

V gene TRBV20-1 combines with J gene TRBJ1-5; perhaps TRBD1 as D (5 bases). The CDR3 runs 15 residues. V lost 4 bases, J lost 5 bases, and 18 bases lay in between. CDR1 is DFQATT and CDR2 is SNEGSKA in the germline V gene (reference sequence). CDR3 DNA: TGCAGTGCTATCTCGTTTGGAGGGGAACATCAGCCCCAGCATTTT. Its translation: CSAISFGGEHQPQHF.

This chain joins TRBV7-2 and TRBJ2-5, with D tentatively TRBD2 (6 bases). Germline lookup yields CDR1 SGHTA and CDR2 FQGNSA. The CDR3 runs 13 residues. Deletions cut 5 bases from V and 5 bases from J, with 12 bases between. The CDR3: CASSVPGAETQYF. The CDR3 region has the DNA TGTGCCAGCAGCGTGCCGGGAGCGGAGACCCAGTACTTC.

CDR3 nucleotide sequence: TGCAGTGCTAGAGCCATCCTCAGGGATTCACCCCTCCACTTT. Protein product: CSARAILRDSPLHF. The gene calls are TRBV20-1 and TRBJ1-6; the D gene is possibly TRBD1 (5 bases). Germline-derived CDR1 and CDR2 are DFQATT and SNEGSKA (reference sequence). Trimming left V 1 base short and J 8 bases short, with 12 bases between. The CDR3 runs to 14 residues.

This chain uses TRBV12-3 or TRBV12-4 with TRBJ1-1, with D hard to call. The CDR3 consists of 13 residues. V was clipped by 3 bases and J by 3 bases, with 8 bases between them. CDR3: CASSFTRDTEAFF. The CDR3 DNA is TGTGCCAGCAGTTTCACTCGGGACACTGAAGCTTTCTTT.

This clonotype was observed a handful of times. The chain recombines TRBV11-2 with TRBJ2-7; 7 bases agree with TRBD1. Germline CDR1 and CDR2: SGHAT and FQNNGV. V dropped 0 bases and J dropped 2; count of bases not matched to a gene: 1. The CDR3 runs 14 residues. CDR3 sequence: CASSLEGTAYEQYF. The CDR3 DNA reads as TGTGCCAGCAGCTTAGAAGGGACAGCCTACGAGCAGTACTTC.

This clonotype was observed at least ten times. This chain links TRBV6-4 with TRBJ2-2; the D is unclear. Germline lookup yields CDR1 MRHNA and CDR2 SNTAGT. The V and J ends lost 0 bases and 7 bases respectively, with 6 bases between them. This CDR3 region has 13 residues. CDR3 nucleotides: TGTGCCAGCAGTGACTCAGAGGTCGGGGAGCTGTTTTTT. As protein: CASSDSEVGELFF.

This clonotype was counted only a few times. The chain joins TRBV7-9 to TRBJ1-2; no definite D call. The CDR3 loop spans 14 amino acids. Trimming removed 4 bases from V and 6 bases from J, with 15 bases in between. Germline V gene sequence: CDR1 SEHNR, CDR2 FQNEAQ (reference sequence). The CDR3 region is CASSSELILNGYTF. CDR3 bases: TGTGCCAGCAGCTCCGAGCTGATACTCAATGGCTACACCTTC.

In this sample, this clonotype turned up a few times. The rearrangement joins TRBV14 to TRBJ1-2; the match to TRBD1 covers 12 bases. CDR1 and CDR2 (germline): SGHDN, FVKESK. CDR3 length: 17 amino acids. With 0 bases clipped from V and 8 bases from J, the junction kept 10 bases outside the gene matches. CDR3 coding DNA: TGTGCCAGCAGCCAAGAATCTGGGCTTGGGACAGGGGGCGGCTACACCTTC. Its protein product is CASSQESGLGTGGGYTF.

This rearrangement joins TRBV4-3 to TRBJ2-2; perhaps TRBD1 as D (6 bases). The CDR3 has 16 amino acids. V was shortened by 1 base and J by 7 bases, with 16 bases between the two germline ends. CDR1 and CDR2 from the germline V gene are LGHNA and YSLEER. For the CDR3, the DNA is TGCGCCAGCAGCCAAGTCTTCCACAGGGATGTCGGGGAGCTGTTTTTT. Translated, it gives CASSQVFHRDVGELFF.

This clonotype occurred a few times. V and J are TRBV7-2 and TRBJ1-2, with TRBD1 matching 8 bases. V shed 1 base, J shed 2 bases, and the junction held 3 bases outside the gene matches. CDR3 length: 15 amino acids. Per the germline V gene, CDR1 is SGHTA and CDR2 is FQGNSA. CDR3 nucleotides: TGTGCCAGCAGCTTAGGGACAGGGAGGAACTATGGCTACACCTTC. The encoded protein is CASSLGTGRNYGYTF.

This clonotype came up many times. This chain joins TRBV7-2 and TRBJ1-6; unclear D gene. This CDR3 is 14 amino acids long. The ends were cut back, 1 base at V and 6 bases at J, with 7 bases in the middle. Germline CDR1 and CDR2: SGHTA and FQGNSA. In DNA, the CDR3 is TGTGCCAGCAGCTTAGGAACAATTAATTCACCCCTCCACTTT. Protein: CASSLGTINSPLHF.